The clone carrying this T cell receptor (beta chain) showed up many times. What it recognizes is unknown. V gave up 5 bases and J gave up 15 bases, with 17 bases separating them. The germline gives CDR1 MNHEY, CDR2 SMNVEV (reference sequence). The CDR3 extends over 12 amino acids. The sample originates from a study of T cells after yellow fever vaccination. They built TCR cDNA with 5'RACE template switching, a step that put in a universal primer site and UMIs. A single record per CDR3 protein comes from TCRdb applying MiXCR to the 5' RACE reads. The sample lists around 30,000 distinct CDR3 sequences; about 5% were seen once. Study results and caveats: The study noted that FACS-sorted repertoires could contain abundant clonotypes contaminating from the bulk population. Primary-vaccination clones mostly resurfaced post-booster (more than 95% CD4, approximately 87% CD8). Faster peaking, at day 5 versus 15, marked a secondary response that was weaker.

V is TRBV27 and J is TRBJ2-1; tentative D call: TRBD1 (6 bases). The sequences come from CD8+ T cells sorted from PBMCs, collected 10 days after the yellow fever booster vaccination. The sequence was collected from a man aged 25 to 45 who received the YFV17D yellow fever vaccine. This CDR3 reads CASSLIQGLRFF. For the CDR3, the DNA is TGTGCCAGCAGTCTAATACAGGGTTTAAGGTTCTTC.